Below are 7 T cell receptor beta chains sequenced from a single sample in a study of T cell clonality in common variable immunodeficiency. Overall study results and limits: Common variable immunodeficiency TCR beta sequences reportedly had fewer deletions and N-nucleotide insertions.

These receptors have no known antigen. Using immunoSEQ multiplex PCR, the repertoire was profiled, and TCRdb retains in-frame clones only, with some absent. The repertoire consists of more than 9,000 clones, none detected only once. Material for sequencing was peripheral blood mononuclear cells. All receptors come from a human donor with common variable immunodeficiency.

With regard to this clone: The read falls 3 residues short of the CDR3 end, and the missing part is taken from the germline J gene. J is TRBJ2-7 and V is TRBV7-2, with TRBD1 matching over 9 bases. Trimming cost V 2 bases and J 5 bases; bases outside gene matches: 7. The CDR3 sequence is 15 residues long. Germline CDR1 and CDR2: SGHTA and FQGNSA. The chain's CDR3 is CASSLQGQGINEQYF. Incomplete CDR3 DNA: TGTGCCAGCAGCTTACAGGGACAGGGTATCAACGAG.

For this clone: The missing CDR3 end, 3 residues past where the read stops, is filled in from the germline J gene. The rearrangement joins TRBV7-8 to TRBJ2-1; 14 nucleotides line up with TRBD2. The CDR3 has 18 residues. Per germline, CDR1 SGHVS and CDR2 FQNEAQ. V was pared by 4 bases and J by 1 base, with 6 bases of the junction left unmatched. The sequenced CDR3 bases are TGTGCCAGCAGCTCCCTGGGACTAGCGGGAGTATCCTACAATGAG. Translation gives CASSSLGLAGVSYNE. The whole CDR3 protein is CASSSLGLAGVSYNEQFF.

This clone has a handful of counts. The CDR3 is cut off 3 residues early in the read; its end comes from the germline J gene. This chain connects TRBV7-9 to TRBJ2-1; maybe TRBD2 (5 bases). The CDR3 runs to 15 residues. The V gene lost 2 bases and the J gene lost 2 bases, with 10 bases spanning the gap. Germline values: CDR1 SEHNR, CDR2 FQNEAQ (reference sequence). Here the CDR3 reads CASSLLAGAYNEQFF. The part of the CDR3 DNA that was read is TGTGCCAGCAGCTTACTAGCTGGCGCCTACAATGAG.

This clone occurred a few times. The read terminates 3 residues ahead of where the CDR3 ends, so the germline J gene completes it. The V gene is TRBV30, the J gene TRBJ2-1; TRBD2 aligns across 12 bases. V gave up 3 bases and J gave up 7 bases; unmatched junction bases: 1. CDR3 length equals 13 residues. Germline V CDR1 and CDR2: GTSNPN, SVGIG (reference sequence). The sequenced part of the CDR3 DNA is TGTGCCTGGAGACTAGCGGGAGGTAATGAG. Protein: CAWRLAGGNE. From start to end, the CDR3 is CAWRLAGGNEQFF.

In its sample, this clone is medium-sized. CDR3 protein: CASSPQPLRTSGLETQYF. The sequenced part of the CDR3 DNA is TGTGCCAGCTCACCACAGCCCTTACGGACTAGCGGGCTAGAGACC. The genes are TRBV18 and TRBJ2-5, with 11 bases that match TRBD2. The CDR3 goes on 3 residues after the read ends, and that part is filled in from the germline J gene. The CDR3 is 18 amino acids. V gave up 1 base and J gave up 4 bases; unmatched junction bases: 11. CDR1 is KGHSH, CDR2 LQKENI, per germline. The entire variable domain, with the rest obtained from reference TRBV18 and TRBJ2-5, is as follows: NAGVMQNPRHLVRRRGQEARLRCSPMKGHSHVYWYRQLPEEGLKFMVYLQKENIIDESGMPKERFSAEFPKEGPSILRIQQVVRGDSAAYFCASSPQPLRTSGLETQYFGPGTRLLVL.

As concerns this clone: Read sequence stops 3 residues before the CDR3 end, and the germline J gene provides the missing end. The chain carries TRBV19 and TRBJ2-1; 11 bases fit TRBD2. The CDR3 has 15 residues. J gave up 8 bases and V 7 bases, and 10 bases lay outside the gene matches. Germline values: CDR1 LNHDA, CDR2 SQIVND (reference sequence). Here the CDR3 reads CASIPLAGGSDEQFF. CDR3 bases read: TGTGCCAGTATCCCCCTAGCGGGAGGCTCGGATGAG. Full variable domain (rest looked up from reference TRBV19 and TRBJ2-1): DGGITQSPKYLFRKEGQNVTLSCEQNLNHDAMYWYRQDPGQGLRLIYYSQIVNDFQKGDIAEGYSVSREKKESFPLTVTSAQKNPTAFYLCASIPLAGGSDEQFFGPGTRLTVL.

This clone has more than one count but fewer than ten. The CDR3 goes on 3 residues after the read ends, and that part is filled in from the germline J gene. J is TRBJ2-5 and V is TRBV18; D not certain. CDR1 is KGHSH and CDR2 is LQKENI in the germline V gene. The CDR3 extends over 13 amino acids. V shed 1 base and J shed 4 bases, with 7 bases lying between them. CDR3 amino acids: CASSPLLRETQYF. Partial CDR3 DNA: TGTGCCAGCTCACCACTGCTACGAGAGACC.